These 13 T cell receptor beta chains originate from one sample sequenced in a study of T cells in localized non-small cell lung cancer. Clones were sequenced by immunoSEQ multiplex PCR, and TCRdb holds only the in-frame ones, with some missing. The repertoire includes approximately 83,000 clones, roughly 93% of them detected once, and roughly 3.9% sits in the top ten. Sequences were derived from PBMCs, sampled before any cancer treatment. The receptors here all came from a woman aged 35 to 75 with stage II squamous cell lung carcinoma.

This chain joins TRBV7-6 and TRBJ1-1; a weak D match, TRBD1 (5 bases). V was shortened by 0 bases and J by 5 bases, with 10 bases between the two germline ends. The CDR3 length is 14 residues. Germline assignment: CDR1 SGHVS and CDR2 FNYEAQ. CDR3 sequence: CASSLAGVRTEAFF. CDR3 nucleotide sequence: TGTGCCAGCAGCTTAGCAGGGGTTCGGACTGAAGCTTTCTTT.

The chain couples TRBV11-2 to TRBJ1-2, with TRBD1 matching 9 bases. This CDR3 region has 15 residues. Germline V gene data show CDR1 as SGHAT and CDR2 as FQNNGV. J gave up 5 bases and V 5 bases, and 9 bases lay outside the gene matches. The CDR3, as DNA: TGTGCCAGCAGCCCTAACAGGGGGCTATGGTATGGCTACACCTTC. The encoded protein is CASSPNRGLWYGYTF.

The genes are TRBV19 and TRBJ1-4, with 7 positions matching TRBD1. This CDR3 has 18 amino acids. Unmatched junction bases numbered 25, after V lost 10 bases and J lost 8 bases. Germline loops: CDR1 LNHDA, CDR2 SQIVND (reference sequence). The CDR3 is CATPPWEGQWAHWEKLFF. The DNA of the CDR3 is TGTGCCACCCCACCCTGGGAGGGACAGTGGGCCCATTGGGAAAAACTGTTTTTT. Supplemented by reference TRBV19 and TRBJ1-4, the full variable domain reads DGGITQSPKYLFRKEGQNVTLSCEQNLNHDAMYWYRQDPGQGLRLIYYSQIVNDFQKGDIAEGYSVSREKKESFPLTVTSAQKNPTAFYLCATPPWEGQWAHWEKLFFGSGTQLSVL.

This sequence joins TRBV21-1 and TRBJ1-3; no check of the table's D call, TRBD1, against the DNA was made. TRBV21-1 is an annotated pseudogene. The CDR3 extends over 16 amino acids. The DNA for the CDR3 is TGTGCCAGCAGCAAAATCTATGGGACAGGGGGAAACACCATATATTTT. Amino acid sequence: CASSKIYGTGGNTIYF.

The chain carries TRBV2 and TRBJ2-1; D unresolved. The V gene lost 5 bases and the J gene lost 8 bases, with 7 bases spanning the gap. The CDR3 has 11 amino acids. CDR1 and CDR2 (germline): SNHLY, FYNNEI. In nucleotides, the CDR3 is TGTGCCAGCAGTCCTTTCGATGAGCAGTTCTTC. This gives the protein CASSPFDEQFF. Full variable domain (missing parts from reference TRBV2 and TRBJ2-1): EPEVTQTPSHQVTQMGQEVILRCVPISNHLYFYWYRQILGQKVEFLVSFYNNEISEKSEIFDDQFSVERPDGSNFTLKIRSTKLEDSAMYFCASSPFDEQFFGPGTRLTVL.

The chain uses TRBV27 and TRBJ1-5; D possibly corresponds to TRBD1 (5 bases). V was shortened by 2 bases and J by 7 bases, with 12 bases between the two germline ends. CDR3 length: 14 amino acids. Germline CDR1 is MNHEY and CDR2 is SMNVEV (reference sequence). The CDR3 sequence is CASSLGGTKQPQHF. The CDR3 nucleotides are TGTGCCAGCAGTTTAGGGGGGACGAAACAGCCCCAGCATTTT.

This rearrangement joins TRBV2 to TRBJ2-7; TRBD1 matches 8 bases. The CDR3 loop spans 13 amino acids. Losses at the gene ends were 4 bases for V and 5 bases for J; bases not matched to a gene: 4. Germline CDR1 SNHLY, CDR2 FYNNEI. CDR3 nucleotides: TGTGCCAGCAGTGGGACAGGGAACGACGAGCAGTACTTC. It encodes CASSGTGNDEQYF.

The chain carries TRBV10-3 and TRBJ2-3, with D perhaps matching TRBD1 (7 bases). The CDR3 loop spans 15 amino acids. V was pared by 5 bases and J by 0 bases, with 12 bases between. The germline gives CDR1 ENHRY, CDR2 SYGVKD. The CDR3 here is CAISSGGLSTDTQYF. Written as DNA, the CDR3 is TGTGCCATCAGTTCAGGGGGGTTGAGCACAGATACGCAGTATTTT.

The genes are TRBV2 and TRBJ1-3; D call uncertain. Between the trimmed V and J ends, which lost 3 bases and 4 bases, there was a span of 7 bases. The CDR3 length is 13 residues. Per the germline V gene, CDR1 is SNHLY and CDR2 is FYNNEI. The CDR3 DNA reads TGTGCCAGCAGTGATTGGATCGGAAACACCATATATTTT. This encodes CASSDWIGNTIYF. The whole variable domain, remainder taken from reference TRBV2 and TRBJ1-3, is EPEVTQTPSHQVTQMGQEVILRCVPISNHLYFYWYRQILGQKVEFLVSFYNNEISEKSEIFDDQFSVERPDGSNFTLKIRSTKLEDSAMYFCASSDWIGNTIYFGEGSWLTVV.

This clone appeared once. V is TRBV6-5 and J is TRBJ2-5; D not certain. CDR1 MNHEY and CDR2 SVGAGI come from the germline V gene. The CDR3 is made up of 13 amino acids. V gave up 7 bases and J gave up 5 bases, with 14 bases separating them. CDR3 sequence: CASTIRPTETQYF. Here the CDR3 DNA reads TGTGCCAGCACAATAAGACCCACGGAGACCCAGTACTTC.

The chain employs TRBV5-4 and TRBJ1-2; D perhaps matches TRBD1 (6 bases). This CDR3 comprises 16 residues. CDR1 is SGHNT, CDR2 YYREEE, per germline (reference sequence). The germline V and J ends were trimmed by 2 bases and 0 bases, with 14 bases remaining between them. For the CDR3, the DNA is TGTGCCAGCAGCTTAGGTTCGGACAGCTCTAACTATGGCTACACCTTC. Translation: CASSLGSDSSNYGYTF. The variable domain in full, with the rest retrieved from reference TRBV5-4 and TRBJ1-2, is ETGVTQSPTHLIKTRGQQVTLRCSSQSGHNTVSWYQQALGQGPQFIFQYYREEENGRGNFPPRFSGLQFPNYSSELNVNALELDDSALYLCASSLGSDSSNYGYTFGSGTRLTVV.

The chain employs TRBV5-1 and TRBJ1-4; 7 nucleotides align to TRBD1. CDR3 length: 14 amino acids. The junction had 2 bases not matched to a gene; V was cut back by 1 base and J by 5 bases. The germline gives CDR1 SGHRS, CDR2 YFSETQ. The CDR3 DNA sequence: TGCGCCAGCAGCTTGAGGGGGCCCAATGAAAAACTGTTTTTT. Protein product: CASSLRGPNEKLFF.

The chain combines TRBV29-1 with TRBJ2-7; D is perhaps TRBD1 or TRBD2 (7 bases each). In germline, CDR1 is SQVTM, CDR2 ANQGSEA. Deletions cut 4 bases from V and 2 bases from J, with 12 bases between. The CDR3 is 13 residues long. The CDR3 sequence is CSVGQGLTYEQYF. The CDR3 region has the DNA TGCAGCGTTGGACAGGGACTAACCTACGAGCAGTACTTC.